This passage covers 24 T cell receptor beta chains from one sample sequenced in a study of regulatory T cells in long-lasting Graves disease. With iRepertoire HTBI primers and Arm-PCR of CDR3 regions, TCR beta libraries were built. Via MiXCR, TCRdb re-called the multiplex PCR reads, giving one row per CDR3 protein. Of roughly 560,000 distinct CDR3 sequences in the sample, approximately 12% were seen once. This sample's time point: newly diagnosed GD, antithyroid drugs for less than 3 months. With RNA extracted from PBMCs as input, the TCR library was made. In addition, the sample was reused for a study of T cells in Graves' hyperthyroidism and ophthalmopathy.

The sequences come from peripheral blood mononuclear cells (PBMCs), collected at new diagnosis, from a patient treated with antithyroid drugs. These receptors were taken from a woman aged 25 to 39 with Graves disease.

The table lists this clonotype with many counts. The CDR3 sequence: CASRPPIEYNQPQHF. CDR3 DNA: TGTGCCAGCAGACCTCCGATAGAATACAATCAGCCCCAGCATTTT. V gene TRBV28 combines with J gene TRBJ1-5; D is unresolved. V dropped 6 bases and J dropped 3 bases, with 15 bases sitting between them. CDR1 and CDR2 (germline): MDHEN, SYDVKM. The CDR3 is 15 residues long. The entire variable domain, with the rest obtained from reference TRBV28 and TRBJ1-5, is as follows: DVKVTQSSRYLVKRTGEKVFLECVQDMDHENMFWYRQDPGLGLRLIYFSYDVKMKEKGDIPEGYSVSREKKERFSLILESASTNQTSMYLCASRPPIEYNQPQHFGDGTRLSIL.

This clonotype came up many times. This chain connects TRBV19 to TRBJ2-1, with 10 bases matching TRBD2. V lost 4 bases to trimming and J lost 0 bases; unmatched junction nucleotides: 6. CDR1 and CDR2 from the germline V gene are LNHDA and SQIVND (reference sequence). The CDR3 is 17 amino acids. CDR3 residues: CASSKLAGPSSYNEQFF. The CDR3, as DNA: TGTGCCAGTAGTAAACTAGCGGGACCTAGCTCCTACAATGAGCAGTTCTTC.

This clonotype was recorded at least ten times. The chain links TRBV5-6 to TRBJ2-2; D is uncertain. Per germline, CDR1 SGHDT and CDR2 YYEEEE. This CDR3 is 16 amino acids long. Trimming pared 4 bases from V and 5 bases from J, leaving 18 bases between. CDR3 coding DNA: TGTGCCAGCAGCCCGGAGTGGCAGCGTGGGACCGGGGAGCTGTTTTTT. Protein: CASSPEWQRGTGELFF. Full variable domain (remainder filled in from reference TRBV5-6 and TRBJ2-2): DAGVTQSPTHLIKTRGQQVTLRCSPKSGHDTVSWYQQALGQGPQFIFQYYEEEERQRGNFPDRFSGHQFPNYSSELNVNALLLGDSALYLCASSPEWQRGTGELFFGEGSRLTVL.

This clonotype was counted at least ten times. The CDR3 protein is CASSRLGLAGDLDTQYF. The CDR3 nucleotides are TGCGCCAGCAGCCGCCTGGGACTAGCGGGAGATTTAGATACGCAGTATTTT. The V and J genes are TRBV4-3 and TRBJ2-3, with 14 bases fitting TRBD2. Germline V CDR1 and CDR2: LGHNA, YSLEER. V lost 4 bases and J lost 5; bases outside the gene matches: 8. This CDR3 has 17 amino acids.

This clonotype was counted many times. The chain joins TRBV29-1 to TRBJ2-1, with TRBD2 identical over 9 bases. The DNA end lines up better with TRBJ2-5; the J call may be wrong. CDR1 SQVTM and CDR2 ANQGSEA come from the germline V gene. This CDR3 has 14 residues. CDR3 residues: CSVVGGRAGETQYF. The CDR3 coding sequence is TGCAGCGTTGTAGGCGGGAGGGCCGGTGAGACCCAGTACTTC.

The chain couples TRBV7-9 to TRBJ2-3, with D tentatively TRBD2 (6 bases). Looked up from germline, CDR1 is SEHNR and CDR2 is FQNEAQ (reference sequence). The ends were cut back, 7 bases at V and 8 bases at J, with 19 bases in the middle. CDR3 length equals 14 residues. In DNA, the CDR3 is TGTGCCAGCACCATAACGTCTGCCGGGGGTACGCAGTATTTT. Amino acid sequence: CASTITSAGGTQYF.

This clonotype was recorded only once. The V call is TRBV19, the J call TRBJ1-5; TRBD1 matches at 12 bases. The trim removed 8 bases at V and 3 bases at J, leaving 8 bases unmatched. Germline V CDR1 and CDR2: LNHDA, SQIVND (reference sequence). This CDR3 comprises 16 residues. CDR3 region: CASETGTGGFNQPQHF. CDR3 in DNA: TGTGCCAGTGAAACCGGGACAGGGGGCTTCAATCAGCCCCAGCATTTT.

This clonotype was observed at least ten times. The chain couples TRBV10-2 to TRBJ2-7; 8 bases agree with TRBD2. The CDR3 spans 15 residues. V gave up 2 bases and J gave up 2 bases; unmatched junction bases: 5. From germline, CDR1 is WSHSY and CDR2 SAAADI. The DNA for the CDR3 is TGCGCCAGCAGTGAGGGTGCGGGAGGCACCTACGAGCAGTACTTC. Amino acids: CASSEGAGGTYEQYF.

This clonotype was detected ten times or more. This chain links TRBV3-1 with TRBJ2-7; D unclear. Looked up from germline, CDR1 is LGHDT and CDR2 is YNNKEL (reference sequence). The CDR3 is 12 amino acids. V lost 5 bases, J lost 2 bases, and 7 bases lay in between. DNA for the CDR3: TGTGCCAGCAGCGGGCCTACCTACGAGCAGTACTTC. Residues: CASSGPTYEQYF.

This clonotype was detected a few times. This sequence joins TRBV7-3 and TRBJ2-1, with 8 bases fitting TRBD2. Per the germline V gene, CDR1 is SGHTA and CDR2 is FQGTGA. V dropped 0 bases and J dropped 13; count of bases not matched to a gene: 5. The CDR3 length is 13 residues. In DNA form, the CDR3 reads TGTGCCAGCAGCTTAACTGGGACTAGACCCCAGTTCTTC. The encoded protein is CASSLTGTRPQFF.

This rearrangement joins TRBV2 to TRBJ1-2, with unresolved D. This CDR3 region has 15 residues. CDR1 is SNHLY and CDR2 is FYNNEI in the germline V gene. V dropped 3 bases and J dropped 1 base, with 12 bases sitting between them. The CDR3, as DNA: TGTGCCAGCAGTGACGGGGAGGCCCTTAACTATGGCTACACCTTC. This gives the protein CASSDGEALNYGYTF.

This clonotype was counted at least ten times. The chain joins TRBV11-2 to TRBJ2-1; 13 nucleotides agree with TRBD2. The ends lost 2 bases at V and 6 bases at J; junction bases unmatched: 7. The germline V gene has CDR1 SGHAT and CDR2 FQNNGV. There are 17 residues in the CDR3. The CDR3 DNA sequence: TGTGCCAGCAGCTTAACCCCATGGACTAGCGGGGGCAATGAGCAGTTCTTC. Amino acid sequence: CASSLTPWTSGGNEQFF.

V is TRBV5-4 and J is TRBJ2-3, with TRBD2 as a possible D gene (5 bases). The V end was cut by 0 bases, the J end by 2 bases, with 19 bases between. CDR3 length equals 18 residues. Per the germline V gene, CDR1 is SGHNT and CDR2 is YYREEE (reference sequence). In DNA, the CDR3 is TGTGCCAGCAGCTTGGATTTGTCTCGGACTGGAGACACAGATACGCAGTATTTT. This sequence encodes CASSLDLSRTGDTDTQYF.

Ten or more counts support this clonotype. The V call is TRBV11-2, the J call TRBJ2-5; 9 bases are a match to TRBD2. Germline CDR1 SGHAT, CDR2 FQNNGV. The CDR3 has 15 amino acids. V lost 2 bases, J lost 5 bases, and 6 bases stayed unmatched. The DNA for the CDR3 is TGTGCCAGCAGCTTAATGCCTAGCGGGGCGGAGACCCAGTACTTC. Translated, it gives CASSLMPSGAETQYF.

The genes are TRBV6-2 or TRBV6-3 and TRBJ1-1; 9 bases are shared with TRBD1. Trimming removed 6 bases from V and 0 bases from J; junction bases left unmatched: 2. Germline lookup yields CDR1 MNHEY and CDR2 SVGEGT. The CDR3 runs to 14 residues. The CDR3 protein is CASRDRGMNTEAFF. The CDR3 DNA follows: TGTGCCAGCAGGGACAGGGGAATGAACACTGAAGCTTTCTTT.

This clonotype was found many times. The chain recombines TRBV27 with TRBJ2-7, with 9 nucleotides matching TRBD1. Germline V gives CDR1 MNHEY, CDR2 SMNVEV (reference sequence). This CDR3 is 16 amino acids long. V lost 1 base, J lost 9 bases, and 13 bases stayed unmatched. The CDR3 reads CASSLYRDRDLRGQYF. The CDR3 DNA sequence: TGTGCCAGCAGTTTATACCGGGACAGGGACCTACGAGGGCAGTACTTC.

This clonotype was counted at least ten times. The chain uses TRBV24-1 and TRBJ2-1; D is perhaps TRBD2 (6 bases). Between the trimmed V and J ends, which lost 5 bases and 12 bases, there was a span of 25 bases. The CDR3 runs 16 residues. In germline, CDR1 is KGHDR, CDR2 SFDVKD. CDR3 sequence (DNA): TGTGCCACCAGTGCCCTGGGGGACTGCCAAACGCTGGGGCAGTTCTTC. The encoded protein is CATSALGDCQTLGQFF.

This clonotype was recorded at least ten times. The chain is built from TRBV7-8 and TRBJ2-1; D not certain. The CDR3 loop spans 14 amino acids. Germline V gene lookup returns CDR1 SGHVS and CDR2 FQNEAQ. With 1 base removed from V and 10 bases from J, the gap between germline ends came to 14 bases. In DNA, the CDR3 is TGTGCCAGCAGCTTAGGGGATAGCAGGCGAGAGCAGTTCTTC. Protein sequence: CASSLGDSRREQFF.

This clonotype appeared many times. This rearrangement joins TRBV28 to TRBJ1-6; 8 nucleotides match TRBD1. The germline gives CDR1 MDHEN, CDR2 SYDVKM. The CDR3 has 16 amino acids. V shed 3 bases, J shed 8 bases, and the junction held 9 bases outside the gene matches. CDR3 residues: CASSFPAGQVYSPLHF. The CDR3 nucleotides read TGTGCCAGCAGTTTTCCGGCGGGACAGGTTTATTCACCCCTCCACTTT.

The chain couples TRBV4-1 to TRBJ1-2; D is perhaps TRBD1 (5 bases). Trimming took off 4 bases at V and 3 bases at J, with 18 bases between the two ends. The germline CDR1 and CDR2 sequences are MGHRA and YSYEKL. This CDR3 spans 16 amino acids. CDR3 region: CASSRRRGPEDYGYTF. The CDR3 DNA is TGCGCCAGCAGCCGGCGTCGGGGCCCCGAAGACTATGGCTACACCTTC.

Ten or more counts support this clonotype. The chain couples TRBV29-1 to TRBJ2-2, with 7 positions matching TRBD1. Germline-derived CDR1 and CDR2 are SQVTM and ANQGSEA. V shed 7 bases, J shed 5 bases, and the junction held 16 bases outside the gene matches. The CDR3 runs 16 residues. CDR3 loop: CSATRGLAGGTGELFF. The CDR3 DNA reads as TGCAGCGCCACCCGAGGTCTAGCAGGGGGTACCGGGGAGCTGTTTTTT.

This clonotype has a handful of counts. The genes are TRBV13 and TRBJ2-1; 10 nucleotides agree with TRBD1. V lost 5 bases, J lost 8 bases, and 9 bases stayed unmatched. Germline V lookup: CDR1 PRHDT, CDR2 FYEKMQ (reference sequence). The CDR3 has 15 amino acids. This CDR3 reads CASSEGQGKVYEQFF. The CDR3 DNA reads as TGTGCCAGCAGCGAGGGACAGGGGAAGGTTTATGAGCAGTTCTTC.

This clonotype appeared a single time. A clone one base away is much larger, so this may be a read error. The CDR3 sequence: CANSNTRNTEAFF. The CDR3 nucleotides are TGTGCCAACAGTAATACAAGGAACACTGAAGCTTTCTTT. The chain joins TRBV6-1 to TRBJ1-1, with D hard to call. The CDR3 loop spans 13 amino acids. Germline CDR1 reads MNHNS; CDR2 reads SASEGT.

The rearrangement links TRBV20-1 to TRBJ2-7, with unresolved D. The CDR3 has 16 residues. Germline CDR1 and CDR2: DFQATT and SNEGSKA (reference sequence). Trimming shortened V by 5 bases and J by 5 bases, and 25 bases separated the two germline ends. The CDR3 DNA is TGCAGTGCTCAAGGTTCTTCTGGCCCAAGGTGGGACGAGCAGTACTTC. Amino acid sequence: CSAQGSSGPRWDEQYF.